This T cell receptor beta chain derives from a study of blood T cell dynamics during melanoma immunotherapy. Across the study: Standard first-line treatment here was pembrolizumab or nivolumab plus ipilimumab in metastatic melanoma. Findings and caveats of the study: The most clonal sorted CD8+ subset, immune-effector cells, was closest to cell-free DNA CDR3 sequences.

This table comes from immunoSEQ multiplex PCR, and its TCRdb copy is limited to in-frame clones, with some not included. This table has some 13,000 clones, roughly nine tenths appearing once. The germline V gene has CDR1 SEHNR and CDR2 FQNEAQ (reference sequence). CDR3 length: 13 amino acids. J lost 4 bases, V lost 4 bases, and 3 bases had no gene match. Indicated time point: pre-treatment baseline. As regards this clone: The target antigen is unknown.

The V call is TRBV7-9, the J call TRBJ2-7; TRBD2 agrees at 8 bases. The specimen comprised effector memory CD8+ T cells from blood, sampled from a patient treated with checkpoint blockade. The clonotype originates from a human donor with melanoma. The CDR3 DNA reads TGTGCCAGCAGCTGGGGCGGGGGGTACGAGCAGTACTTC. Encoded protein: CASSWGGGYEQYF.